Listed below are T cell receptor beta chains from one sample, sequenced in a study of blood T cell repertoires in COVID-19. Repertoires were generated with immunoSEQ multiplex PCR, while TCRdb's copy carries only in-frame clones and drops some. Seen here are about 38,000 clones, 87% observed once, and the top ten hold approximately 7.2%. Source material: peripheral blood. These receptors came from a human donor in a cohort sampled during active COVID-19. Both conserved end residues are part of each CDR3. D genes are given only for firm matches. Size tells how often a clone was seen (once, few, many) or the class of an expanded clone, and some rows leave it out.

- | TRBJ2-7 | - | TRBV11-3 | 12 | CASSPPGGEQYF | TGTGCCAGCAGCCCCCCAGGTGGTGAGCAGTACTTC
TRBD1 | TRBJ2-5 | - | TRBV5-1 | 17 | CASSLDPGTARDETQYF | TGCGCCAGCAGCTTGGACCCTGGGACAGCCCGGGATGAGACCCAGTACTTC
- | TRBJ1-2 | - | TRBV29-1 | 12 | CSTGEGNYGYTF | TGCAGCACGGGTGAGGGAAACTATGGCTACACCTTC
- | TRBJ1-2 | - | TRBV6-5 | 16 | CASSSMPGRGDYGYTF | TGTGCCAGCAGTTCTATGCCGGGACGGGGGGACTATGGCTACACCTTC
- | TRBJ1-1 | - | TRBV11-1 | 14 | CASSLGSRGTEAFF | TGTGCCAGCAGCCTAGGGAGCAGGGGCACTGAAGCTTTCTTT
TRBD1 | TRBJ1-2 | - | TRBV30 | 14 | CAWTGTGQPYGYTF | TGTGCCTGGACCGGGACAGGTCAACCGTATGGCTACACCTTC
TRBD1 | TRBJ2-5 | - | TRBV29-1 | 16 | CSVDNMRTGDEETQYF | TGCAGCGTTGACAACATGCGGACAGGGGACGAAGAGACCCAGTACTTC
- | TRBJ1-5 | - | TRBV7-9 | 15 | CASSLDGRVGQPQHF | TGTGCCAGCAGCTTAGATGGGAGGGTCGGGCAGCCCCAGCATTTT
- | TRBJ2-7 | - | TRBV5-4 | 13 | CASSPGGGYEQYF | TGTGCCAGCAGCCCCGGAGGAGGCTACGAGCAGTACTTC
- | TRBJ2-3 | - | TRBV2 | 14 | CASSEALLADTQYF | TGTGCCAGCAGTGAAGCGCTTCTAGCGGATACGCAGTATTTT
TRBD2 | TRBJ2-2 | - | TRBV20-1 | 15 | CSASGLAGNTGELFF | TGCAGTGCTAGTGGACTAGCGGGTAACACCGGGGAGCTGTTTTTT
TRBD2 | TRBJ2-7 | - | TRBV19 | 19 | CASSPHRLAGGPSPYEQYF | TGTGCCAGTAGTCCCCATCGACTAGCGGGAGGGCCGAGCCCCTACGAGCAGTACTTC
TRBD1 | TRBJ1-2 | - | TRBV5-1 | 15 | CASSPSGQGAGGYTF | TGCGCCAGCAGCCCCTCGGGACAGGGGGCCGGTGGCTACACCTTC
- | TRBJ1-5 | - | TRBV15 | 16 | CATSRDFGFRGQPQHF | TGTGCCACCAGCAGAGATTTTGGATTTAGGGGTCAGCCCCAGCATTTT
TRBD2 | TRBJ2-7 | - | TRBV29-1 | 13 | CSVLAGTFYEQYF | TGCAGCGTTTTAGCGGGGACCTTCTACGAGCAGTACTTC
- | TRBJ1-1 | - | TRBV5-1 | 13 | CASSGRNQRGAFF | TGCGCCAGCAGCGGCAGAAACCAAAGGGGAGCTTTCTTT
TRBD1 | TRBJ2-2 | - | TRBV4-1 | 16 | CASSLTGTGEAGELFF | TGCGCCAGCAGCCTCACCGGGACAGGGGAGGCCGGGGAGCTGTTTTTT
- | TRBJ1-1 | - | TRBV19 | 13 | CASSVLVNTEAFF | TGTGCCAGTAGTGTCCTCGTGAACACTGAAGCTTTCTTT
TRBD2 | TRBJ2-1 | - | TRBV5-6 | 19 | CASSLGGLAGGFSYNEQFF | TGTGCCAGCAGCTTGGGAGGACTAGCGGGGGGCTTCTCCTACAATGAGCAGTTCTTC
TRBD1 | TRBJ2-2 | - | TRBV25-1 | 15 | CASSDLTGGLGELFF | TGTGCCAGCAGTGATCTAACAGGGGGCTTGGGGGAGCTGTTTTTT
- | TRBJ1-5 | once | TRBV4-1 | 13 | CASSPREGQPQHF | TGCGCCAGCAGCCCCCGGGAGGGCCAGCCCCAGCATTTT
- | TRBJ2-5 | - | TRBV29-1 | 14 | CSVEYRELQETQYF | TGCAGCGTTGAATACCGGGAGCTGCAGGAGACCCAGTACTTC
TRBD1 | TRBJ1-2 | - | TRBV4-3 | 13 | CASSQETGNGYTF | TGCGCCAGCAGCCAAGAGACAGGGAACGGCTACACCTTC
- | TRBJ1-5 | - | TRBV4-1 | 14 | CAVPFRVSNQPQHF | TGCGCCGTCCCTTTCCGGGTGAGCAATCAGCCCCAGCATTTT
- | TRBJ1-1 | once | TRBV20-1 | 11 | CSAARVGEAFF | TGCAGTGCCGCCAGGGTGGGTGAAGCTTTCTTT
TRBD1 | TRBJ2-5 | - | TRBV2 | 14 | CASRAGTGEETQYF | TGTGCCAGCAGGGCCGGGACAGGGGAAGAGACCCAGTACTTC
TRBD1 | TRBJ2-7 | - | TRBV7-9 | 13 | CASSFTGADEQYF | TGTGCCAGCAGCTTCACAGGGGCGGACGAGCAGTACTTC
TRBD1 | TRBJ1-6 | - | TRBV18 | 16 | CASSPTNGQASPPLHF | TGTGCCAGCTCACCTACAAACGGACAGGCTTCTCCACCCCTCCACTTT
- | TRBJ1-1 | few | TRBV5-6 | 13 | CASREQLGTEAFF | TGTGCCAGCAGGGAACAGTTAGGCACTGAAGCTTTCTTT
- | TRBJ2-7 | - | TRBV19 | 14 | CASSRGHDSYEQYF | TGTGCCAGTAGTAGGGGACACGACTCCTACGAGCAGTACTTC
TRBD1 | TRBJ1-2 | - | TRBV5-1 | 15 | CASSPGQGGTYGYTF | TGCGCCAGCAGCCCTGGACAGGGGGGGACCTATGGCTACACCTTC
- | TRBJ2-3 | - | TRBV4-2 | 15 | CASSQETSQSDTQYF | TGTGCCAGCAGCCAAGAGACTAGTCAGTCAGATACGCAGTATTTT
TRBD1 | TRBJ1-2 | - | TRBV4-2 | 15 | CASSARTGEVYGYTF | TGTGCCAGCAGCGCTCGGACAGGGGAAGTCTATGGCTACACCTTC
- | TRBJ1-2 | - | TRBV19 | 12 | CASSPHSDGYTF | TGTGCCAGTAGTCCCCACTCGGATGGCTACACCTTC
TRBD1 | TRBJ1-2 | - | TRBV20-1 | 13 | CSASKTGEHGYTF | TGCAGTGCTAGTAAGACAGGGGAACATGGCTACACCTTC
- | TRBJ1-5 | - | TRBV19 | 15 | CASRDRAFGNQPQHF | TGTGCCAGTAGAGACAGAGCCTTTGGAAATCAGCCCCAGCATTTT
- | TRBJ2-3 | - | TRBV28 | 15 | CASSLDSAGTDTQYF | TGTGCCAGCAGTCTCGACAGCGCGGGCACAGATACGCAGTATTTT
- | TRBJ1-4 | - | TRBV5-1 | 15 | CASSLAEVRGEKLFF | TGCGCCAGCAGCTTGGCCGAGGTCAGGGGCGAAAAACTGTTTTTT
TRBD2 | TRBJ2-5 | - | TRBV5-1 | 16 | CASSLIARGSGETQYF | TGCGCCAGCAGCTTAATCGCCCGCGGGAGCGGAGAGACCCAGTACTTC
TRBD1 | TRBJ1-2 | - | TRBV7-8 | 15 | CASSLKVGQGYGYTF | TGTGCCAGCAGCTTAAAGGTGGGACAGGGCTATGGCTACACCTTC
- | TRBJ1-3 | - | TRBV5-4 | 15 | CASSPTGNSGNTIYF | TGTGCCAGCAGCCCGACAGGAAACTCTGGAAACACCATATATTTT
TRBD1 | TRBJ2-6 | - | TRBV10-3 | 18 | CAISEPLYRGSGANVLTF | TGTGCCATCAGTGAGCCACTTTACAGGGGGTCGGGGGCCAACGTCCTGACTTTC
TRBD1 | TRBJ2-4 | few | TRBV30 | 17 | CAWSRDRGRRGKNIQYF | TGTGCCTGGAGTAGGGACAGGGGGCGGAGGGGCAAAAACATTCAGTACTTC
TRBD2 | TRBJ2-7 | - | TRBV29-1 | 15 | CSVGPSAGGPGEQYF | TGCAGCGTGGGTCCGTCAGCGGGAGGGCCCGGTGAGCAGTACTTC
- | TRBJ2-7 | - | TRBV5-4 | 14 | CASSLYPAGYEQYF | TGTGCCAGCAGCTTATATCCCGCAGGCTACGAGCAGTACTTC
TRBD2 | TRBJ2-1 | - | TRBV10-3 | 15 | CATQVGGLAHNEQFF | TGTGCCACCCAGGTAGGAGGACTAGCCCACAATGAGCAGTTCTTC
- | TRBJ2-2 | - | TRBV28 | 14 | CATTGTTDTGELFF | TGTGCCACCACCGGGACAACGGACACCGGGGAGCTGTTTTTT
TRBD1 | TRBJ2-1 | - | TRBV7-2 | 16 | CASSLEVGQGFNEQFF | TGTGCCAGCAGCTTAGAGGTGGGACAGGGGTTCAATGAGCAGTTCTTC
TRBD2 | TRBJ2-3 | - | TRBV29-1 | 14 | CSVGAGGFTDTQYF | TGCAGCGTTGGAGCGGGGGGTTTCACAGATACGCAGTATTTT
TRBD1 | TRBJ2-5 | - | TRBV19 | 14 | CASSFRQGGETQYF | TGTGCCAGTAGTTTCAGACAGGGTGGAGAGACCCAGTACTTC
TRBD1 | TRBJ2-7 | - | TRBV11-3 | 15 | CASSLGGDRGGEQYF | TGTGCCAGCAGCTTAGGCGGGGACAGGGGCGGCGAGCAGTACTTC
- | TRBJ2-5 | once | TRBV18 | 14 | CASSPVGGQETQYF | TGTGCCAGCTCACCGGTAGGGGGCCAAGAGACCCAGTACTTC
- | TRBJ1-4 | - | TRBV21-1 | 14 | CASSRGRSNEKLFF | TGTGCCAGCTCTAGGGGCAGGTCTAATGAAAAACTGTTTTTT
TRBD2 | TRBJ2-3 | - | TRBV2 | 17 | CASSALSGGISTDTQYF | TGTGCCAGCAGCGCCCTGAGCGGGGGGATTAGCACAGATACGCAGTATTTT
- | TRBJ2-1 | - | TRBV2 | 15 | CASSAQGSSYNEQFF | TGTGCCAGCAGCGCCCAGGGGAGCTCCTACAATGAGCAGTTCTTC
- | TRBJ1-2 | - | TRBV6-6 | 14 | CASSYPDTNYGYTF | TGTGCCAGCAGTTACCCGGACACAAACTATGGCTACACCTTC